The T cell receptor (beta chain) under discussion was sequenced for a study of immune evolution from preneoplasia to lung adenocarcinoma. Study-level background: HLA loss of heterozygosity: about 7% AIS, about 15% MIA, about 35% ADC, none AAH. Study-level findings and limits: Later-stage lesions appeared to have more T cells, more diversity, less clonality. Compared with EGFR-mutant or double wild-type lesions, KRAS-mutant nodules were more clonal.

This clone is medium-sized in the sample. No antigen is known for it. TCRdb's table, derived via immunoSEQ multiplex PCR, lists solely in-frame clones and lacks some. In the table there are roughly 38,000 clones, 65% to 75% of which are singletons. Deletions cut 3 bases from V and 3 bases from J, with 10 bases between. The CDR3 has 13 amino acids. The germline CDR1 and CDR2 sequences are GTSNPN and SVGIG (reference sequence). Resections took place in Japan or China from about 2013 to 2017. The chain recombines TRBV30 with TRBJ2-3; D is ambiguous. Input material: FFPE invasive lung adenocarcinoma tissue. This clonotype was obtained from a person aged 55 to 69 with lung adenocarcinoma. The CDR3 sequence is CAWRIGPTDTQYF. Here the CDR3 DNA reads TGTGCCTGGAGGATAGGGCCGACAGATACGCAGTATTTT.